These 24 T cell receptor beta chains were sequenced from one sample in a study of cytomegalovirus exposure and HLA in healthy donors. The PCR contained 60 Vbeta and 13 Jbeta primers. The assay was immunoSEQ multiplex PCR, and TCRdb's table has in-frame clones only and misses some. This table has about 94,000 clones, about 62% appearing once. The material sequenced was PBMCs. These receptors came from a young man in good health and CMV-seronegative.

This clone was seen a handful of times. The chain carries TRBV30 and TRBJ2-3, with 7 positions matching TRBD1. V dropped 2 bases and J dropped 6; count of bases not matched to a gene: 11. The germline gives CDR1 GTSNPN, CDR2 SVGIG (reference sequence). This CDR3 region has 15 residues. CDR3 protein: CAWSPGDRDQDTQYF. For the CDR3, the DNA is TGTGCCTGGAGTCCCGGAGACAGGGACCAGGATACGCAGTATTTT.

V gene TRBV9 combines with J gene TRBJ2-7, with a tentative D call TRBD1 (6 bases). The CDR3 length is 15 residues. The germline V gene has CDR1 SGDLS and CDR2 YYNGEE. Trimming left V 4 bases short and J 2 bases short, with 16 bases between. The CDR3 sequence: CASSPSDRWAYEQYF. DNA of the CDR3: TGTGCCAGCAGCCCATCTGACAGGTGGGCCTACGAGCAGTACTTC.

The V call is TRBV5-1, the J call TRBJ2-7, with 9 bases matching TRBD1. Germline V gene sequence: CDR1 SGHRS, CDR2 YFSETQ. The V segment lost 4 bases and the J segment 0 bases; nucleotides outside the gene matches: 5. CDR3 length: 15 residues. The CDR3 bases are TGCGCCAGCAGCCTAACAGGGGGCTCCTCCTACGAGCAGTACTTC. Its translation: CASSLTGGSSYEQYF.

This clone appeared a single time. Here the CDR3 DNA reads TGTGCCAGCAGAAGACAGTATAATTCACCCCTCCACTTT. Protein product: CASRRQYNSPLHF. The chain couples TRBV6-6 to TRBJ1-6, with a weak D call TRBD1 (5 bases). The CDR3 extends over 13 amino acids. V was pared by 6 bases and J by 4 bases, with 7 bases between. Germline lookup yields CDR1 MNHNY and CDR2 SVGAGI (reference sequence).

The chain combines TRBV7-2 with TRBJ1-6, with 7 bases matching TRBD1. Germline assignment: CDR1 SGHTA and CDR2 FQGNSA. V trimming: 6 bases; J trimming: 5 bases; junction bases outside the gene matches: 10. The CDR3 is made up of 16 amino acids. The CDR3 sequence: CASSYLGTANNSPLHF. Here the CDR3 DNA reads TGTGCCAGCAGTTACCTTGGGACAGCCAATAATTCACCCCTCCACTTT.

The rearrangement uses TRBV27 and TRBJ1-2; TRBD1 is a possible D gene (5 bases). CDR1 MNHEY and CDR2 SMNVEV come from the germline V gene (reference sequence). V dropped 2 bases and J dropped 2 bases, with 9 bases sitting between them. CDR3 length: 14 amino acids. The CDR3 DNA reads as TGTGCCAGCAGTTTAACGGCAGGGAACTATGGCTACACCTTC. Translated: CASSLTAGNYGYTF.

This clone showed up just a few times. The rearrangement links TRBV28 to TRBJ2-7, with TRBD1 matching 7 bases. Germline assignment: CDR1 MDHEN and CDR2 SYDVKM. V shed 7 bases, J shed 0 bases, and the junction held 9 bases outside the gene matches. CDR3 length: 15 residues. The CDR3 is CASKDPGQYSYEQYF. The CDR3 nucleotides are TGTGCCAGCAAAGATCCGGGACAGTACTCCTACGAGCAGTACTTC.

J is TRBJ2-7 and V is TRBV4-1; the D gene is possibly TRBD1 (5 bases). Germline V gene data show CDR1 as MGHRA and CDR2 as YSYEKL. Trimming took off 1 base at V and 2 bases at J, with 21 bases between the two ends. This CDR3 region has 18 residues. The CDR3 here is CASSQVLAVGQGPYEQYF. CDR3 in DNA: TGCGCCAGCAGCCAAGTCCTTGCCGTAGGCCAGGGCCCCTACGAGCAGTACTTC.

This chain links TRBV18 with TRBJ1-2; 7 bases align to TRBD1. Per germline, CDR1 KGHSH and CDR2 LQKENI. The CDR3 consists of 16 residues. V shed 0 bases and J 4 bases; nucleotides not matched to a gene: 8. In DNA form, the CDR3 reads TGTGCCAGCTCACCACCCCACAGGGGAGGAGGCTATGGCTACACCTTC. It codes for CASSPPHRGGGYGYTF.

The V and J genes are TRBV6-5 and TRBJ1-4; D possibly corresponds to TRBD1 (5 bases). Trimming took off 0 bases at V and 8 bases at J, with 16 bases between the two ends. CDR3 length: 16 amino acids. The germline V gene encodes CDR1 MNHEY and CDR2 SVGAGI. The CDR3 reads CASSYSPQGWGEKLFF. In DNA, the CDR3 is TGTGCCAGCAGTTACTCCCCCCAGGGCTGGGGCGAAAAACTGTTTTTT.

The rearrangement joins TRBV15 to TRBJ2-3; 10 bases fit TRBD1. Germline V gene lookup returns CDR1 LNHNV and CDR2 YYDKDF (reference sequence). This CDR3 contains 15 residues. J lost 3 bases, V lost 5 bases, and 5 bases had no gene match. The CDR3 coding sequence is TGTGCCACCAGCTCTCGGACAGGGGGTACAGATACGCAGTATTTT. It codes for CATSSRTGGTDTQYF. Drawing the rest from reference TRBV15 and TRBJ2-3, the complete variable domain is DAMVIQNPRYQVTQFGKPVTLSCSQTLNHNVMYWYQQKSSQAPKLLFHYYDKDFNNEADTPDNFQSRRPNTSFCFLDIRSPGLGDTAMYLCATSSRTGGTDTQYFGPGTRLTVL.

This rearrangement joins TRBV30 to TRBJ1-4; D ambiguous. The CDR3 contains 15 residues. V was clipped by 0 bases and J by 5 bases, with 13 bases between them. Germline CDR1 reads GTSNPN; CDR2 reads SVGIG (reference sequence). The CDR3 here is CAWSVPPVTNEKLFF. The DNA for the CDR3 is TGTGCCTGGAGTGTACCGCCAGTCACGAATGAAAAACTGTTTTTT.

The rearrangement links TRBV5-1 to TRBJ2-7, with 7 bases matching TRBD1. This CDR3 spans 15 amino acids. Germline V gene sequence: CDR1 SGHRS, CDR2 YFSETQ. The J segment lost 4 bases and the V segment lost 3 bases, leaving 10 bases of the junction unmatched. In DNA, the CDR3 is TGCGCCAGCAGCTGGGACAGTTCGGCTCTATACGAGCAGTACTTC. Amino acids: CASSWDSSALYEQYF.

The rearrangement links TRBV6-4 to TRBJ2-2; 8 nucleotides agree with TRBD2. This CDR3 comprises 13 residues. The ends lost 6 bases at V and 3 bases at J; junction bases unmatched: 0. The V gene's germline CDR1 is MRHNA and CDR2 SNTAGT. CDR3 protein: CASSGRDTGELFF. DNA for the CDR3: TGTGCCAGCAGCGGGAGGGACACCGGGGAGCTGTTTTTT.

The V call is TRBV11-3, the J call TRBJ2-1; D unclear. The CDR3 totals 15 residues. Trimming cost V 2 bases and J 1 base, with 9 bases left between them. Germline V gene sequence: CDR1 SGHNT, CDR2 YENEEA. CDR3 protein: CASSLLSGSYNEQFF. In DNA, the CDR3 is TGTGCCAGCAGCTTACTCTCAGGTTCCTACAATGAGCAGTTCTTC.

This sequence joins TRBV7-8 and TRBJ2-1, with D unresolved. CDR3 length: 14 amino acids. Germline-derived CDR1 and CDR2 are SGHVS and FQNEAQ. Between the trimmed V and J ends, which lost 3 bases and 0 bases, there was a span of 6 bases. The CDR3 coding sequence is TGTGCCAGCAGCTTTAGTACCTCCTACAATGAGCAGTTCTTC. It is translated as CASSFSTSYNEQFF.

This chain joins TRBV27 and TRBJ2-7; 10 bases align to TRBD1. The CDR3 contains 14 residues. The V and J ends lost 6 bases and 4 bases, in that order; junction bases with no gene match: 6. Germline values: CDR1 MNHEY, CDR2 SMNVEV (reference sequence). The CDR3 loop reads CASRRPGQGYEQYF. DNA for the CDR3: TGTGCCAGCAGAAGGCCGGGACAGGGGTACGAGCAGTACTTC.

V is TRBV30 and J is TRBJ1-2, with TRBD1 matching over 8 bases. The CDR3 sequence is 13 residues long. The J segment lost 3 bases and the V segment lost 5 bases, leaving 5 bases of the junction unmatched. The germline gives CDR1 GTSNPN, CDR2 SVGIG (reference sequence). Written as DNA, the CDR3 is TGTGCCTGGGGACAGGGCCGAGACTATGGCTACACCTTC. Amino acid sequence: CAWGQGRDYGYTF.

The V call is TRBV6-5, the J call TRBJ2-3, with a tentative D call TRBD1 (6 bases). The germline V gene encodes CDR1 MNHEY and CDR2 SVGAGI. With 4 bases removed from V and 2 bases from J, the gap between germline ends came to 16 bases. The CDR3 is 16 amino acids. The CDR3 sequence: CASSFRVGTNTDTQYF. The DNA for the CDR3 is TGTGCCAGCAGTTTTAGGGTCGGGACAAACACAGATACGCAGTATTTT.

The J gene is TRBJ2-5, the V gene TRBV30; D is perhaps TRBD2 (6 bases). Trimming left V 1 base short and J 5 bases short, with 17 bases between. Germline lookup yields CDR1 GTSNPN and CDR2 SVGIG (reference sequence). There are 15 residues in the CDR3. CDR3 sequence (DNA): TGTGCCTGGAGTGAAAACGGAGGGCCTGACGAGACCCAGTACTTC. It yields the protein CAWSENGGPDETQYF. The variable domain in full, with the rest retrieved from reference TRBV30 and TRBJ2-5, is SQTIHQWPATLVQPVGSPLSLECTVEGTSNPNLYWYRQAAGRGLQLLFYSVGIGQISSEVPQNLSASRPQDRQFILSSKKLLLSDSGFYLCAWSENGGPDETQYFGPGTRLLVL.

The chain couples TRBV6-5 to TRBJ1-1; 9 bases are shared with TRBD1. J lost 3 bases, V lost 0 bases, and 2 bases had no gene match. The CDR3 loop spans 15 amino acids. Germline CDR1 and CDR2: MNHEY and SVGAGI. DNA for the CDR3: TGTGCCAGCAGTTACTCGACAGGGGGAGACACTGAAGCTTTCTTT. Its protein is CASSYSTGGDTEAFF.

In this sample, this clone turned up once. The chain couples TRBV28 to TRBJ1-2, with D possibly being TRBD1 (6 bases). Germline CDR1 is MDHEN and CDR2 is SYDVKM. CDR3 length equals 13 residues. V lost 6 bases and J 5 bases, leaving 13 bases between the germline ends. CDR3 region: CASRPTTGYGYTF. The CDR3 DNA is TGTGCCAGCAGGCCGACGACAGGTTATGGCTACACCTTC.

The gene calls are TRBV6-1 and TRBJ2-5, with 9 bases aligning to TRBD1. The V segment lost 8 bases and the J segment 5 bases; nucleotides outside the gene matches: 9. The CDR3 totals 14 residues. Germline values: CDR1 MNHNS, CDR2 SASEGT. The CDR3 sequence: CASGGTGGMETQYF. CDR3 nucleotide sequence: TGTGCCAGCGGTGGAACAGGGGGCATGGAGACCCAGTACTTC.

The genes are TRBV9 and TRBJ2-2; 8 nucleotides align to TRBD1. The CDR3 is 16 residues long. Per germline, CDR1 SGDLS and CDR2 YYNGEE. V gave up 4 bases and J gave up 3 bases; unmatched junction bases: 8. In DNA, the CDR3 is TGTGCCAGCAGCATCTCGGACAGGGAATACACCGGGGAGCTGTTTTTT. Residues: CASSISDREYTGELFF.